Listed here is a single T cell receptor beta chain. Its antigen is currently unknown. These data originate in a study of T cell responses to AZD1222 COVID-19 vaccine. Study results and caveats: Close to half of spike-specific TCRs reportedly recognize unmutated variant regions.

Repertoires were generated with immunoSEQ multiplex PCR, while TCRdb's copy carries only in-frame clones and drops some. The data hold 250,000 to 300,000 clones, with 90% to 95% observed a single time. The length of the CDR3 is 14 residues. V shed 5 bases and J shed 2 bases, with 7 bases lying between them. The V gene's germline CDR1 is SGHVS and CDR2 FQNEAQ. Investigators merged groups given second doses at roughly 4 or roughly 12 weeks. The chain uses TRBV7-8 and TRBJ2-6; perhaps TRBD1 as D (5 bases). The receptor's source is an adult who received the AZD1222 COVID-19 vaccine. The material sequenced was peripheral blood, taken 28 days after the second AZD1222 dose. The CDR3 reads CASSPDTGANVLTF. The CDR3 coding sequence is TGTGCCAGCAGCCCGGACACTGGGGCCAACGTCCTGACTTTC.